Sequencing of this TCR beta chain was carried out in a study of T-cell reconstitution after alpha-beta-depleted transplantation in children. General study results and limits: About two months after transplant, alpha-beta T cells reportedly came from several hundred expanded graft clones. Elevated TCRbeta diversity at day 60 was traced, in some patients, to surviving recipient T cells and thymic progenitors.

This clonotype was found a few times. No antigen is known for it. The CDR3 has 15 residues. Germline CDR1 is SGHRS and CDR2 is YFSETQ. Trimming cost V 4 bases and J 6 bases; bases outside gene matches: 7. Researchers prepared the TCRbeta library using unique molecular identifiers, the study reports. TCRdb re-called the PCR reads with MiXCR, one entry per CDR3 protein. The sample lists about 540,000 distinct CDR3 sequences, 20% to 30% seen once, with under 45% in the top ten. The sequence derives from a boy under three years old with Wiskott-Aldrich syndrome, due to receive a stem cell transplant. The chain carries TRBV5-1 and TRBJ2-7, with 13 bases that match TRBD2. Here the sequenced sample was PBMCs, taken before TCRalphabeta/CD19-depleted stem cell transplant. The CDR3 DNA follows: TGCGCCAGCAGCGCGGGACTAGCGGGAAACTTCGAGCAGTACTTC. Its translation: CASSAGLAGNFEQYF.